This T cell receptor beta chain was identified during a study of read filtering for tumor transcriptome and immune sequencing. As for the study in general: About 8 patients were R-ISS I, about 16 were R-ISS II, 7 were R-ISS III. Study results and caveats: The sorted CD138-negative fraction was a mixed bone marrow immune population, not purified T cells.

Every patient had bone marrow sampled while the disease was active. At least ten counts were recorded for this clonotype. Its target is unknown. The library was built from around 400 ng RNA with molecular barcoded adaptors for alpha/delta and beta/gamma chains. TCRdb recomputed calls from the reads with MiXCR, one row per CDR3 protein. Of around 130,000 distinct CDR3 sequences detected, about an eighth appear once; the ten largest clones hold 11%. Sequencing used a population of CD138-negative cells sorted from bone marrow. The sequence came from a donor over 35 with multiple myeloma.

CDR3 sequence (DNA): TGTGCCACCAGTGACGAGGACGGGACCGGCACAGATACGCAGTATTTT. Its translation: CATSDEDGTGTDTQYF. The chain has TRBV24-1 and TRBJ2-3; the D call may be TRBD1 or TRBD2 (5 bases each). V lost 4 bases and J 1 base, leaving 14 bases between the germline ends. The CDR3 loop spans 16 amino acids. Per germline, CDR1 KGHDR and CDR2 SFDVKD.